This T cell receptor beta chain stems from a study of response to subunit inactivated influenza vaccine. General study points: The authors put forward the suggestion that each seasonal influenza vaccination may bring in only a limited number of new T cells.

As for this clonotype: No antigen is known for it.

CDR1 is LGHNA, CDR2 YSLEER, per germline. The V gene end was trimmed by 6 bases and the J gene end by 6 bases; junction bases not matched to a gene: 10. CDR3 length: 15 residues. TCRdb called the RT-PCR reads again in MiXCR, with one record for every CDR3 protein. The sample consists of 500,000 to 600,000 distinct CDR3 sequences, around 13% of them appearing once. The TCR was taken from a man aged 50 to 60 who received an inactivated influenza vaccine. The V call is TRBV4-3, the J call TRBJ2-7; 11 bases match TRBD2. The sequenced sample was PBMCs from blood, obtained 12 days after vaccination. The CDR3 here is CASSPGTSGIGEQYF. In DNA, the CDR3 is TGCGCCAGCAGTCCCGGGACTAGCGGCATCGGCGAGCAGTACTTC.